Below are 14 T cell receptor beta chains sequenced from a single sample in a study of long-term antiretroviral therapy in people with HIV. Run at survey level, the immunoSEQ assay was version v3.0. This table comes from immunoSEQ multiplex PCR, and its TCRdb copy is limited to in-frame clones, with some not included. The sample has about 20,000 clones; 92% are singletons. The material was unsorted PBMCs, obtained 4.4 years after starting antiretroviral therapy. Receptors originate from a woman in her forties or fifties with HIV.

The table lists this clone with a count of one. CDR3 loop: CASKDRGFTGELFF. The DNA of the CDR3 is TGTGCCAGCAAAGACAGGGGGTTCACCGGGGAGCTGTTTTTT. The chain links TRBV27 to TRBJ2-2; 9 bases line up with TRBD1. Germline trimming cut 7 bases from V and 4 bases from J; bases unmatched to any gene: 4. CDR3 size: 14 residues. Germline assignment: CDR1 MNHEY and CDR2 SMNVEV (reference sequence).

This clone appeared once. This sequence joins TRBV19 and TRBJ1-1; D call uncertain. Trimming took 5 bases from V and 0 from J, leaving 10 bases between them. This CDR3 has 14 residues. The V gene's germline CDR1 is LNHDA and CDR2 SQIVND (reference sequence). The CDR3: CASSQQSLNTEAFF. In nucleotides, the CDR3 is TGTGCCAGTAGTCAACAGAGCCTGAACACTGAAGCTTTCTTT.

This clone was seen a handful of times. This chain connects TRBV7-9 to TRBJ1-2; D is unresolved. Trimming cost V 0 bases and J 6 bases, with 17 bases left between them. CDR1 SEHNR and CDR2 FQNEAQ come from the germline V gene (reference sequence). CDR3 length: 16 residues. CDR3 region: CASSLAYQDRSDGYTF. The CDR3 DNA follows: TGTGCCAGCAGCTTAGCGTATCAGGACCGATCGGATGGCTACACCTTC.

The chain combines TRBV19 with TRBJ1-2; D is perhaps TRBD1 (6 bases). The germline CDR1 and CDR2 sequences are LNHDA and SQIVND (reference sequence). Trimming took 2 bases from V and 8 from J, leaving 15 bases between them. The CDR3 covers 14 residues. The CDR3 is CASSIRSRGDGYTF. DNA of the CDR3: TGTGCCAGTAGTATAAGAAGCAGGGGTGACGGCTACACCTTC.

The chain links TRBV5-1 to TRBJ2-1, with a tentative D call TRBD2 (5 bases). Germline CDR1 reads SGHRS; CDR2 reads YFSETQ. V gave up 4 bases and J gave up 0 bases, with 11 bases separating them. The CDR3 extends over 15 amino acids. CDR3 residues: CASSGWERSYNEQFF. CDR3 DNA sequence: TGCGCCAGCAGCGGGTGGGAGCGCTCCTACAATGAGCAGTTCTTC.

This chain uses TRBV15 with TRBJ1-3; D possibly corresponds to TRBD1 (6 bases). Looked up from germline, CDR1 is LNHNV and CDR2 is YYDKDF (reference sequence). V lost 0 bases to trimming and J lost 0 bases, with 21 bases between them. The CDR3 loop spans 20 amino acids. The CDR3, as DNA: TGTGCCACCAGCAGAGATCTTCCGTTTATGGGGACAAGCTCTGGAAACACCATATATTTT. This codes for CATSRDLPFMGTSSGNTIYF.

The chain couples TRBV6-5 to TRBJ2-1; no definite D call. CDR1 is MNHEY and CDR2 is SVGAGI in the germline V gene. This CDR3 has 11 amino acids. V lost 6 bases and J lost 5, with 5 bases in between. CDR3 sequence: CASSLNNEQFF. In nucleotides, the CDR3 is TGTGCCAGCAGCCTGAACAATGAGCAGTTCTTC.

CDR3 in DNA: TGTGCCAGCAGTGAACAGGGCCGGGGGGGAAATGAGCAGTTCTTC. It yields the protein CASSEQGRGGNEQFF. The chain recombines TRBV2 with TRBJ2-1; 8 nucleotides line up with TRBD2. The J segment lost 7 bases and the V segment lost 2 bases, leaving 7 bases of the junction unmatched. Germline V lookup: CDR1 SNHLY, CDR2 FYNNEI. CDR3 size: 15 residues.

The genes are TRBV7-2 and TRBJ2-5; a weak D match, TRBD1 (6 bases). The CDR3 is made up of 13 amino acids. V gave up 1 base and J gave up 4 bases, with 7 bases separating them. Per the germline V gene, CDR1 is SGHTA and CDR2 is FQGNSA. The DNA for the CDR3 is TGTGCCAGCAGCTTAGGAGGGGGAGAGACCCAGTACTTC. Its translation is CASSLGGGETQYF.

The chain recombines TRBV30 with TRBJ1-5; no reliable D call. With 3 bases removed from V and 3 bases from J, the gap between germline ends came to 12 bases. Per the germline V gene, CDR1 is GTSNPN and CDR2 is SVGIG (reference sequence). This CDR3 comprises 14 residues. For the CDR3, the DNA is TGTGCCTGGAGGGCAAGACTCACCAATCAGCCCCAGCATTTT. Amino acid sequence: CAWRARLTNQPQHF.

The CDR3 protein is CASSDQQGLNGYTF. CDR3 DNA: TGTGCCAGCAGTGACCAGCAGGGGTTAAATGGCTACACCTTC. The gene calls are TRBV6-1 and TRBJ1-2; possible D gene TRBD1, 6 bases. CDR3 length: 14 amino acids. V was cut by 3 bases and J by 6 bases, with 14 bases left in between. Germline lookup yields CDR1 MNHNS and CDR2 SASEGT.

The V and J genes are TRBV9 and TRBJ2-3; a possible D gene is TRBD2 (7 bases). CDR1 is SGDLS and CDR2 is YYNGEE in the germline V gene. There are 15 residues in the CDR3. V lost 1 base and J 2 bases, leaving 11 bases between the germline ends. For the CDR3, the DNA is TGTGCCAGCAGCGTAAGGGGGGGAAACACAGATACGCAGTATTTT. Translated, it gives CASSVRGGNTDTQYF. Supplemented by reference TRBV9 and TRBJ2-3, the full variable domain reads DSGVTQTPKHLITATGQRVTLRCSPRSGDLSVYWYQQSLDQGLQFLIQYYNGEERAKGNILERFSAQQFPDLHSELNLSSLELGDSALYFCASSVRGGNTDTQYFGPGTRLTVL.

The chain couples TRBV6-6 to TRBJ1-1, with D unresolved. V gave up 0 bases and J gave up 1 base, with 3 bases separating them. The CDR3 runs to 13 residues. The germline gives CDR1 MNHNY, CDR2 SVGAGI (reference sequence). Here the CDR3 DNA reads TGTGCCAGCAGTTACTCGAGGAACACTGAAGCTTTCTTT. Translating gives CASSYSRNTEAFF.

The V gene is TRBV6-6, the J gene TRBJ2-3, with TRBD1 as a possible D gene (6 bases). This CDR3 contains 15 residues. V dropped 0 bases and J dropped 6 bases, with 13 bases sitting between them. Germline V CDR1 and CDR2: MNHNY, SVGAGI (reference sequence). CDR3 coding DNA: TGTGCCAGCAGTTACTCGGGGACACCTGCTGATACGCAGTATTTT. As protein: CASSYSGTPADTQYF.